The next 21 T cell receptor beta chains were all read from a single sample in a study of blood T cells in healthy people across ages. Sample-barcoded 5' priming and a J-beta primer mix drove a second PCR of about 6 to 12 cycles. TCRdb redid the calling of the 5' RACE reads with MiXCR, one entry per CDR3 protein. The data show roughly 900,000 distinct CDR3 sequences, more than 25% seen once. Source material: blood. These receptors originate from an elderly woman in good health.

The chain employs TRBV5-1 and TRBJ1-2; D is undetermined. The V end lost 0 bases, the J end lost 3 bases, and 6 bases lay between the germline ends. The CDR3 spans 13 residues. Looked up from germline, CDR1 is SGHRS and CDR2 is YFSETQ. CDR3 amino acids: CASSLGGHYGYTF. The CDR3 bases are TGCGCCAGCAGCTTGGGAGGGCACTATGGCTACACCTTC.

The genes are TRBV12-3 or TRBV12-4 and TRBJ1-2; no firm D call. CDR3 size: 12 residues. Between the trimmed V and J ends, which lost 4 bases and 7 bases, there was a span of 10 bases. The CDR3 nucleotides read TGTGCCAGCAGTTGGTATGAGGGTGGCTACACCTTC. Protein: CASSWYEGGYTF.

The chain is built from TRBV19 and TRBJ1-1; TRBD1 might be the D (6 bases). The CDR3 runs to 14 residues. The V gene lost 7 bases and the J gene lost 4 bases, with 16 bases spanning the gap. Per the germline V gene, CDR1 is LNHDA and CDR2 is SQIVND (reference sequence). The CDR3 DNA is TGTGCCAGTACGGTCAGGGGAGGAGGCACTGAAGCTTTCTTT. Amino acids: CASTVRGGGTEAFF.

The V and J genes are TRBV6-2 or TRBV6-3 and TRBJ2-1; 11 bases map to TRBD2. This CDR3 spans 14 amino acids. CDR1 is MNHEY and CDR2 is SVGEGT in the germline V gene. With 4 bases clipped from V and 10 bases from J, the junction kept 6 bases outside the gene matches. CDR3 DNA sequence: TGTGCCAGCAGTTTGACTAGCGGGGCCCGCGAGCAGTTCTTC. This encodes CASSLTSGAREQFF.

On this clonotype: Relative to the germline gene, one junction end is altered; a read error may explain this. V usage is TRBV7-2 and J usage is TRBJ1-6; tentative D call: TRBD1 (5 bases). The CDR3 has 15 residues. The germline V gene encodes CDR1 SGHTA and CDR2 FQGNSA. CDR3 protein: CASRTLGQNNSPRHF. Written as DNA, the CDR3 is TGTGCCAGCAGGACCCTCGGACAAAACAATTCACCCCGCCACTTT.

This clonotype was found many times. The chain combines TRBV6-5 with TRBJ2-7; 10 bases line up with TRBD2. Germline lookup yields CDR1 MNHEY and CDR2 SVGAGI. The CDR3 sequence is 14 residues long. V trimming: 2 bases; J trimming: 6 bases; junction bases outside the gene matches: 4. Here the CDR3 reads CASSYERGGREQYF. CDR3 coding DNA: TGTGCCAGCAGTTACGAGCGGGGGGGCCGCGAGCAGTACTTC.

This chain connects TRBV20-1 to TRBJ2-7; D not resolved. V was trimmed by 1 base and J by 0 bases, leaving 10 bases between them. Looked up from germline, CDR1 is DFQATT and CDR2 is SNEGSKA (reference sequence). This CDR3 is built from 14 residues. This CDR3 reads CSARGNESSYEQYF. The CDR3 DNA is TGCAGTGCTAGAGGTAATGAGAGCTCCTACGAGCAGTACTTC.

This clonotype has ten or more counts. The chain uses TRBV28 and TRBJ2-5, with a tentative D call TRBD1 (6 bases). The V end lost 4 bases, the J end lost 2 bases, and 14 bases lay between the germline ends. Germline CDR1 reads MDHEN; CDR2 reads SYDVKM. The CDR3 covers 15 residues. The CDR3 region has the DNA TGTGCCAGCAGTTCCTCAGGGGCCCGTCAAGAGACCCAGTACTTC. Translation: CASSSSGARQETQYF.

In this sample, this clonotype turned up many times. This chain links TRBV12-3 or TRBV12-4 with TRBJ2-1; 12 bases are shared with TRBD2. The CDR3 spans 16 residues. Germline trimming cut 5 bases from V and 6 bases from J; bases unmatched to any gene: 8. CDR3 protein: CASSATTSGGGNEQFF. The CDR3 DNA sequence: TGTGCCAGCAGTGCCACGACTAGCGGGGGAGGCAATGAGCAGTTCTTC.

There are a few counts of this clonotype. A much larger clone lies one base from this, so it may be a read error. The chain uses TRBV7-2 and TRBJ2-1; no clear D. This CDR3 spans 12 amino acids. Germline CDR1 reads SGHTA; CDR2 reads FQGNSA. The V end lost 1 base, the J end lost 13 bases, and 11 bases lay between the germline ends. The CDR3 DNA follows: TGTGCCAGCAGCTTAGAAGGGTCGACCCAGTTCTTC. Protein: CASSLEGSTQFF. Together with reference TRBV7-2 and TRBJ2-1, the CDR3 gives the full variable domain: GAGVSQSPSNKVTEKGKDVELRCDPISGHTALYWYRQSLGQGLEFLIYFQGNSAPDKSGLPSDRFSAERTGGSVSTLTIQRTQQEDSAVYLCASSLEGSTQFFGPGTRLTVL.

The chain joins TRBV21-1 to TRBJ1-5; the DNA was not compared with TRBD1, the D call given in the table. TRBV21-1 is a pseudogene segment. The CDR3 has 13 residues. CDR3 in DNA: TGTGCCAGAACAACAGGGGCGGGAGAGCCCCAGCATTTT. Residues: CARTTGAGEPQHF.

This clonotype was seen a few times. This rearrangement joins TRBV4-3 to TRBJ2-5, with D tentatively TRBD1 or TRBD2 (6 bases each). Germline V gene sequence: CDR1 LGHNA, CDR2 YSLEER. V lost 4 bases and J lost 7, with 19 bases in between. There are 15 residues in the CDR3. The CDR3, as DNA: TGCGCCAGCAGCCCCGGTTTAGGGGGGACGGGGACCCAGTACTTC. It specifies CASSPGLGGTGTQYF.

This clonotype has more than one count but fewer than ten. The V gene is TRBV7-2, the J gene TRBJ2-7; D is uncertain. There are 12 residues in the CDR3. Germline-derived CDR1 and CDR2 are SGHTA and FQGNSA. V was clipped by 1 base and J by 6 bases, with 7 bases between them. CDR3 nucleotide sequence: TGTGCCAGCAGCTTAGTATTTCGCGAGCAGTACTTC. This gives the protein CASSLVFREQYF. The full variable domain, with the rest looked up from reference TRBV7-2 and TRBJ2-7, is GAGVSQSPSNKVTEKGKDVELRCDPISGHTALYWYRQSLGQGLEFLIYFQGNSAPDKSGLPSDRFSAERTGGSVSTLTIQRTQQEDSAVYLCASSLVFREQYFGPGTRLTVT.

The gene calls are TRBV30 and TRBJ1-1; the D gene is possibly TRBD1 (5 bases). The V gene's germline CDR1 is GTSNPN and CDR2 SVGIG (reference sequence). V was pared by 4 bases and J by 4 bases, with 16 bases between. The CDR3 contains 14 residues. The DNA of the CDR3 is TGTGCCTGGACTCGAGAGGGGCCGGGCACTGAAGCTTTCTTT. Translated: CAWTREGPGTEAFF.

The chain joins TRBV6-1 to TRBJ1-2; 10 positions agree with TRBD1. This CDR3 has 14 amino acids. The germline CDR1 and CDR2 sequences are MNHNS and SASEGT. V lost 6 bases, J lost 4 bases, and 5 bases stayed unmatched. The CDR3 bases are TGTGCCAGCAGGGTAGGACAGGGGGGCTATGGCTACACCTTC. This sequence encodes CASRVGQGGYGYTF.

This clonotype was counted a few times. The CDR3 is CASSYSRGGTRQPQHF. The CDR3 DNA reads TGTGCCAGCAGTTACTCGAGAGGGGGGACACGACAGCCCCAGCATTTT. V usage is TRBV6-6 and J usage is TRBJ1-5, with D possibly TRBD1 on 6 matching bases. The germline V gene encodes CDR1 MNHNY and CDR2 SVGAGI (reference sequence). The CDR3 totals 16 residues. The V gene lost 0 bases and the J gene lost 7 bases, with 16 bases spanning the gap.

Points on this clonotype: Being one base from a much bigger clone, this may be a read error. The chain joins TRBV6-1 to TRBJ2-7, with 11 bases matching TRBD2. Losses at the gene ends were 0 bases for V and 12 bases for J; bases not matched to a gene: 16. CDR1 MNHNS and CDR2 SASEGT come from the germline V gene. CDR3 length: 17 residues. Here the CDR3 DNA reads TGTGCCAGCAGTGAAGCGTTAGCGGGGGGGCTTGGGGAGACCCGGTACTTC. The encoded protein is CASSEALAGGLGETRYF.

As to this clonotype: A much larger clonotype is one base distant, so this may be a read error. This chain joins TRBV11-2 and TRBJ2-1; D might be TRBD1 (6 bases). The CDR3 spans 15 residues. Germline CDR1 is SGHAT and CDR2 is FQNNGV. The CDR3 sequence is CASQRGKGSYNEQVF. The CDR3 DNA is TGTGCCAGCCAGAGGGGGAAGGGGTCCTACAATGAGCAGGTCTTC. The full variable domain, rest sourced from reference TRBV11-2 and TRBJ2-1, is EAGVAQSPRYKIIEKRQSVAFWCNPISGHATLYWYQQILGQGPKLLIQFQNNGVVDDSQLPKDRFSAERLKGVDSTLKIQPAKLEDSAVYLCASQRGKGSYNEQVFGPGTRLTVL.

This clonotype appeared many times. The chain is built from TRBV9 and TRBJ2-6; D is unclear. The germline CDR1 and CDR2 sequences are SGDLS and YYNGEE. The ends were cut back, 0 bases at V and 4 bases at J, with 5 bases in the middle. This CDR3 has 14 amino acids. CDR3 loop: CASSVVSGANVLTF. CDR3 in DNA: TGTGCCAGCAGCGTAGTGTCCGGGGCCAACGTCCTGACTTTC. Drawing the rest from reference TRBV9 and TRBJ2-6, the complete variable domain is DSGVTQTPKHLITATGQRVTLRCSPRSGDLSVYWYQQSLDQGLQFLIQYYNGEERAKGNILERFSAQQFPDLHSELNLSSLELGDSALYFCASSVVSGANVLTFGAGSRLTVL.

The rearrangement links TRBV20-1 to TRBJ2-5, with a tentative D call TRBD2 (8 bases). The CDR3 spans 16 residues. Germline values: CDR1 DFQATT, CDR2 SNEGSKA (reference sequence). Trimming took off 3 bases at V and 4 bases at J, with 21 bases between the two ends. CDR3 sequence reads: CSARVAGRGGRETQYF. The DNA for the CDR3 is TGCAGTGCTAGGGTAGCGGGGAGAGGGGGCAGAGAGACCCAGTACTTC.

Concerning this clonotype itself: With a much larger clone just one base away, this may be a read error. The V call is TRBV7-2, the J call TRBJ2-4; D unclear. The CDR3 sequence is 15 residues long. V lost 5 bases and J 4 bases, leaving 15 bases between the germline ends. Germline V gene lookup returns CDR1 SGHTA and CDR2 FQGNSA. CDR3 nucleotides: TGTGCCAGCAGCATGGAAGGAATTCGGAAAAACATTCAGTACTTC. Translating it yields CASSMEGIRKNIQYF.